The 20 T cell receptor beta chains reported below all come from one sample, sequenced in a study of blood T cell repertoires in COVID-19. Only in-frame clones appear in the TCRdb table, and some are missing; sequencing was by immunoSEQ multiplex PCR. This table holds 150,000 to 200,000 clones, approximately 86% found once. Sequencing was carried out using peripheral blood. These receptors were collected from a woman aged 40-49 years with COVID-19, enrolled during active disease.

The V call is TRBV14, the J call TRBJ1-6; tentatively, D is TRBD1 (5 bases). The CDR3 is made up of 18 amino acids. The V gene's germline CDR1 is SGHDN and CDR2 FVKESK. Trimming shortened V by 8 bases and J by 0 bases, and 20 bases separated the two germline ends. The chain's CDR3 is CASSGLRQSSSYNSPLHF. DNA of the CDR3: TGTGCCAGCTCTGGTCTTCGACAGTCGAGCTCCTATAATTCACCCCTCCACTTT.

The chain joins TRBV7-9 to TRBJ2-5; maybe TRBD2 (5 bases). CDR3 size: 13 residues. Germline lookup yields CDR1 SEHNR and CDR2 FQNEAQ (reference sequence). V was trimmed by 5 bases and J by 4 bases, leaving 11 bases between them. The CDR3 DNA reads as TGTGCCAGCAGCCCCACTAGTCGAGAGACCCAGTACTTC. It translates to CASSPTSRETQYF.

The rearrangement joins TRBV5-1 to TRBJ2-7; D may be TRBD1 (6 bases). Germline CDR1 and CDR2: SGHRS and YFSETQ. Trimming removed 4 bases at V and 0 bases at J, with 11 bases between. The CDR3 spans 14 residues. CDR3: CASSHSDSSYEQYF. The CDR3 nucleotides read TGCGCCAGCAGCCATTCGGACAGCTCCTACGAGCAGTACTTC.

This clone was found once. The J gene is TRBJ2-7, the V gene TRBV11-2, with D tentatively TRBD2 (5 bases). Trimming removed 1 base at V and 4 bases at J, with 11 bases between. Germline V gene lookup returns CDR1 SGHAT and CDR2 FQNNGV. The CDR3 is made up of 14 amino acids. CDR3 in DNA: TGTGCCAGCAGCTTAGGAGGGCTCGTATACGAGCAGTACTTC. It specifies CASSLGGLVYEQYF.

The V and J genes are TRBV19 and TRBJ1-2; no reliable D call. V dropped 1 base and J dropped 8 bases, with 8 bases sitting between them. From germline, CDR1 is LNHDA and CDR2 SQIVND (reference sequence). This CDR3 region has 12 residues. Here the CDR3 reads CASSIAGVGYTF. CDR3 in DNA: TGTGCCAGTAGTATAGCCGGGGTAGGCTACACCTTC.

The chain joins TRBV5-1 to TRBJ2-3; D is uncertain. Germline-derived CDR1 and CDR2 are SGHRS and YFSETQ. The CDR3 totals 13 residues. Deletions cut 2 bases from V and 2 bases from J, with 6 bases between. Here the CDR3 DNA reads TGCGCCAGCAGCTTTCAGAACACAGATACGCAGTATTTT. Its translation is CASSFQNTDTQYF.

The rearrangement links TRBV6-5 to TRBJ2-5; 8 bases agree with TRBD1. Trimming took 8 bases from V and 2 from J; bases not matched to a gene: 10. Germline CDR1 reads MNHEY; CDR2 reads SVGAGI. This CDR3 has 15 amino acids. The CDR3 coding sequence is TGTGCCAGCGATACCAGGGGGCGCGCGCAAGAGACCCAGTACTTC. This gives the protein CASDTRGRAQETQYF.

The chain is built from TRBV2 and TRBJ2-3; TRBD2 aligns across 9 bases. This CDR3 comprises 12 residues. The ends lost 6 bases at V and 9 bases at J; junction bases unmatched: 4. The germline V gene has CDR1 SNHLY and CDR2 FYNNEI. The CDR3 coding sequence is TGTGCCAGCAGCGCGACTAGCGGCACGCAGTATTTT. Amino acids: CASSATSGTQYF.

The V and J genes are TRBV9 and TRBJ1-1, with D maybe TRBD1 (5 bases). V was trimmed by 3 bases and J by 4 bases, leaving 13 bases between them. Germline lookup yields CDR1 SGDLS and CDR2 YYNGEE. The CDR3 has 14 amino acids. This chain's CDR3 is CASSATGGVTEAFF. As DNA, the CDR3 is TGTGCCAGCAGCGCCACGGGGGGAGTCACTGAAGCTTTCTTT.

The chain is built from TRBV4-1 and TRBJ1-1; D is unresolved. This CDR3 is 18 amino acids long. V was clipped by 0 bases and J by 1 base, with 18 bases between them. Germline V gene sequence: CDR1 MGHRA, CDR2 YSYEKL. The CDR3 nucleotides are TGCGCCAGCAGCCAAGATCGCTCGATGTCTTGGCCGAACACTGAAGCTTTCTTT. Its protein is CASSQDRSMSWPNTEAFF.

J is TRBJ1-1 and V is TRBV19, with D possibly matching TRBD1 (6 bases). V was shortened by 3 bases and J by 7 bases, with 9 bases between the two germline ends. This CDR3 has 12 residues. Germline CDR1 LNHDA, CDR2 SQIVND (reference sequence). DNA of the CDR3: TGTGCCAGTAGTATCGGACAGCTTGAAGCTTTCTTT. Residues: CASSIGQLEAFF.

The V gene is TRBV15, the J gene TRBJ2-3, with D perhaps TRBD2 (5 bases). The V end lost 3 bases, the J end lost 4 bases, and 11 bases lay between the germline ends. The CDR3 length is 14 residues. Germline CDR1 and CDR2: LNHNV and YYDKDF (reference sequence). CDR3 sequence reads: CATSSPAEADTQYF. The CDR3 coding sequence is TGTGCCACCAGCAGCCCAGCGGAGGCAGATACGCAGTATTTT.

In the case of this clone: Compared with germline, one end of the junction differs, possibly owing to a read error. The chain is built from TRBV15 and TRBJ2-1, with D tentatively TRBD2 (6 bases). Per germline, CDR1 LNHNV and CDR2 YYDKDF (reference sequence). The CDR3 totals 16 residues. CDR3 nucleotide sequence: TGTGCCACCAGCAGAGATTGGAGGGGCTCCCACAATGAGCAGTTCTTC. Amino acid sequence: CATSRDWRGSHNEQFF.

The chain has TRBV4-1 and TRBJ2-5; D possibly corresponds to TRBD2 (5 bases). Germline CDR1 MGHRA, CDR2 YSYEKL. This CDR3 region has 19 residues. Between the trimmed V and J ends, which lost 2 bases and 0 bases, there was a span of 22 bases. The CDR3 spells CASSQPITDPRGYQETQYF. As DNA, the CDR3 is TGCGCCAGCAGCCAACCTATAACAGATCCCAGAGGGTACCAAGAGACCCAGTACTTC.

V usage is TRBV29-1 and J usage is TRBJ1-2; 8 bases map to TRBD1. The CDR3 is made up of 14 amino acids. With V trimmed by 4 bases and J by 7 bases, 11 bases remained unmatched. Germline CDR1 is SQVTM and CDR2 is ANQGSEA. The CDR3 region is CSVVGDRGWRGYTF. DNA of the CDR3: TGCAGCGTTGTAGGTGACAGGGGATGGCGTGGCTACACCTTC.

The chain joins TRBV11-2 to TRBJ2-1, with no clear D. The germline V gene has CDR1 SGHAT and CDR2 FQNNGV. V shed 0 bases and J shed 4 bases, with 13 bases lying between them. The length of the CDR3 is 16 residues. This chain's CDR3 is CASSLDPSLFYNEQFF. The DNA of the CDR3 is TGTGCCAGCAGCTTAGACCCGAGCCTTTTTTACAATGAGCAGTTCTTC.

The V gene is TRBV5-1, the J gene TRBJ2-7; tentative D call: TRBD2 (5 bases). Trimming took 0 bases from V and 6 from J, leaving 10 bases between them. The CDR3 is 13 amino acids. The germline gives CDR1 SGHRS, CDR2 YFSETQ. CDR3 residues: CASSLGVAGEQYF. The DNA for the CDR3 is TGCGCCAGCAGCTTGGGGGTTGCGGGCGAGCAGTACTTC.

The chain recombines TRBV7-6 with TRBJ2-1, with a tentative D call TRBD1 (6 bases). Germline V gene lookup returns CDR1 SGHVS and CDR2 FNYEAQ. Trimming took off 6 bases at V and 9 bases at J, with 15 bases between the two ends. The CDR3 sequence is 13 residues long. As DNA, the CDR3 is TGTGCCAGCAGGCCCACAGGGTCCCCTGAGCAGTTCTTC. It specifies CASRPTGSPEQFF.

This clone was counted between two and nine times. The chain combines TRBV5-1 with TRBJ2-7, with a tentative D call TRBD2 (6 bases). V was shortened by 5 bases and J by 2 bases, with 20 bases between the two germline ends. Germline V gene sequence: CDR1 SGHRS, CDR2 YFSETQ. The CDR3 contains 16 residues. The CDR3 region is CASREGTGPQAYEQYF. The CDR3 nucleotides are TGCGCCAGCAGGGAGGGGACGGGCCCCCAGGCCTACGAGCAGTACTTC.

The V call is TRBV6-1, the J call TRBJ2-7; 7 positions match TRBD2. This CDR3 spans 16 amino acids. The germline CDR1 and CDR2 sequences are MNHNS and SASEGT. Germline trimming cut 0 bases from V and 4 bases from J; bases unmatched to any gene: 9. The CDR3 here is CASSEAPREGQYEQYF. As DNA, the CDR3 is TGTGCCAGCAGTGAAGCGCCGAGGGAGGGGCAGTACGAGCAGTACTTC.